This T cell receptor (beta chain) is drawn from a study of blood T cell repertoires in COVID-19. Only in-frame clones appear in the TCRdb table, and some are missing; sequencing was by immunoSEQ multiplex PCR. The profile shows 80,000 to 95,000 clones, 88% of them singletons. The germline V and J ends were trimmed by 4 bases and 2 bases, with 9 bases remaining between them. The CDR3 is made up of 12 amino acids. The germline CDR1 and CDR2 sequences are GTSNPN and SVGIG (reference sequence). The sequence was collected from an older man with acute or convalescent COVID-19. V and J are TRBV30 and TRBJ2-7, with unresolved D. Material: peripheral blood. This CDR3 is CAWNRLTYEQYF. CDR3 bases: TGTGCCTGGAATAGACTCACCTACGAGCAGTACTTC.